Below, one T cell receptor (beta chain) is given with its context. Libraries were prepared by immunoSEQ multiplex PCR; TCRdb keeps only in-frame clonotypes and omits some of them. The sample lists some 41,000 clones, roughly nine tenths occurring once. The source of the sample is a study of blood T cell repertoires in COVID-19. Study background: Samples representing acute and convalescent COVID-19 were sourced from the United States, Italy and Spain. T cells, B-cell-depleted T cells, or PBMCs supplied cDNA or gDNA.

This CDR3 comprises 17 residues. V was pared by 6 bases and J by 7 bases, with 16 bases of the junction left unmatched. Germline V gene sequence: CDR1 LNHDA, CDR2 SQIVND (reference sequence). This TCR was recovered from a young woman in a cohort sampled during active COVID-19. The chain uses TRBV19 and TRBJ2-2, with TRBD2 matching 8 bases. The source material was peripheral blood. The CDR3: CASRLKSGSGFGGELFF. In DNA form, the CDR3 reads TGTGCCAGTAGGCTTAAAAGCGGGAGTGGGTTTGGCGGGGAGCTGTTTTTT. The variable domain in full, with the rest retrieved from reference TRBV19 and TRBJ2-2, is DGGITQSPKYLFRKEGQNVTLSCEQNLNHDAMYWYRQDPGQGLRLIYYSQIVNDFQKGDIAEGYSVSREKKESFPLTVTSAQKNPTAFYLCASRLKSGSGFGGELFFGEGSRLTVL.